The text below deals with one T cell receptor (beta chain). This entry comes from a study of blood T cell repertoires in COVID-19. The CDR3 extends over 14 amino acids. CDR1 MNHNY and CDR2 SVGAGI come from the germline V gene (reference sequence). The trim removed 10 bases at V and 2 bases at J, leaving 4 bases unmatched. Sequencing was performed with immunoSEQ multiplex PCR; in TCRdb, only in-frame clones are kept and a portion is missing. Found here are roughly 69,000 clones, 80% to 90% of them singletons; the top ten hold less than 5.5%. This sequence originates from a human donor in a cohort sampled during active COVID-19. The chain employs TRBV6-6 and TRBJ2-7; 14 bases are a match to TRBD2. Sequenced: peripheral blood. CDR3 DNA sequence: TGTGCCACGGGGACTAGCGGGGGACCCTACGAGCAGTACTTC. The encoded protein is CATGTSGGPYEQYF.